This T cell receptor beta chain was obtained from a study of blood T cell repertoires in COVID-19 (dated by TCRdb to 2018 to 2020). Background on the whole study: Collaborator samples came from the United States, Italy and Spain and covered acute and convalescent phases of COVID-19. The samples were drawn from the first 160 participants of the ongoing ImmuneRACE study and from 1,254 subjects provided by 6 global collaborators. Sample metadata almost always included a de-identified subject ID, COVID-19 status, age in years and sex. The material from the prospective study consisted of cDNA or gDNA derived from T cells, B-cell-depleted T cells, or PBMCs. A freely available public database, intended as a resource for researchers studying the immune response to SARS-CoV-2, is where the repertoires were released. Subjects who had been exposed to COVID-19, were actively infected with it, or had recovered from it provided the deeply sampled blood TCRbeta repertoires that made up the dataset. HLA class I and class II types, where available, came from metadata supplied by the sample provider rather than from assay-based typing. The paper's findings and limits, for the study overall: The quantity of clinical and demographic metadata differed by source and by participant and was supplied without curation.

A note on this clone: Its specific antigen is unknown. Base qualities are missing; no much larger clone stands one base away.

Collaborating institutions collected whole blood in K2EDTA tubes following their own protocols. For TCRbeta analysis, collaborators shipped samples in one of three forms: frozen whole blood, isolated PBMCs, or DNA extracted from either of those sample types. TCRbeta CDR3 regions were amplified from genomic DNA using the immunoSEQ Assay, a bias-controlled multiplex PCR. The published analysis was carried out like this. Nucleated cell counts per sample were estimated from amplification of reference gene primers within the assay. To quantify the absolute abundance of each unique TCRbeta CDR3 rearrangement, sequence reads were collapsed and filtered. Productive Simpson clonality was computed per sample as the square root of Simpson's diversity index over productive rearrangements. Not all clones reach the TCRdb copy of this immuneACCESS table, which keeps in-frame sequences only. Checked studies attribute under half of the gap to unresolved V genes and leave the rest unexplained. From that table come the V and J calls and clone size; the DNA was used to work out D and trimming. The sample includes about 26,000 clones, with 90% observed a single time. The ten largest clones represent over 9% of the sample.

Including cysteine and phenylalanine, the CDR3 has 12 amino acids. Of all the DNA, just the CDR3 is kept, 36 bases in frame from base 1. Relative to germline, V is 6 bases shorter and J is 5 bases shorter, with 10 bases between their ends. The germline V gene sets CDR1 to SNHLY and CDR2 to FYNNEI. The sequence is built from TRBV2 and TRBJ2-5, and TRBD2 may be the D gene, going by 5 matching bases. This clonotype was sampled from a man between 65 and 79 years old with acute or convalescent COVID-19. Sequences were obtained from peripheral blood. The CDR3 region reads CASRSGSETQYF. In nucleotides, the sequence is TGTGCCAGCAGAAGTGGGAGTGAGACCCAGTACTTC.